This TCR beta chain was captured in a study of T cell changes during pregnancy in multiple sclerosis. Measured with immunoSEQ multiplex PCR; TCRdb has only the in-frame clones, and not every one. This table holds 83,000 or so clones, roughly 94% found once. V shed 4 bases, J shed 1 base, and the junction held 5 bases outside the gene matches. Germline V gene sequence: CDR1 SGHRS, CDR2 YFSETQ. The CDR3 consists of 17 residues. The V gene is TRBV5-1, the J gene TRBJ2-2, with TRBD2 matching 12 bases. This TCR derives from a female donor in good health, enrolled as a control in a pregnancy study. Sequencing was performed on peripheral blood, taken after pregnancy. CDR3: CASSLGTSGLNTGELFF. CDR3 in DNA: TGCGCCAGCAGCCTAGGGACTAGCGGGCTGAACACCGGGGAGCTGTTTTTT.